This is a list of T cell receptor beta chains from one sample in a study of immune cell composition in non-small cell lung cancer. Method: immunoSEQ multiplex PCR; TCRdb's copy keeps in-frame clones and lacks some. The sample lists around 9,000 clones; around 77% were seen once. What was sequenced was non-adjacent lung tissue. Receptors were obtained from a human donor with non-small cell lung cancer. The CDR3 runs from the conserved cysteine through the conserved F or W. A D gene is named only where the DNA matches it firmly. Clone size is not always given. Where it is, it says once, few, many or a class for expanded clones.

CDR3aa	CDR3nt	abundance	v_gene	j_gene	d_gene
CASSQGLTGPQETQYF	TGTGCCAGCAGCCAAGGACTGACGGGGCCCCAAGAGACCCAGTACTTC	.	TRBV14	TRBJ2-5	.
CASSQGNWDSFNEQFF	TGCGCCAGCAGCCAAGGTAACTGGGACAGTTTCAATGAGCAGTTCTTC	.	TRBV4-3	TRBJ2-1	TRBD1
CASSVAGLAGPTDTQYF	TGTGCCAGCAGCGTAGCTGGTCTAGCGGGCCCCACAGATACGCAGTATTTT	.	TRBV9	TRBJ2-3	TRBD2
CASSQVLGQVYEQYF	TGTGCCAGCAGCCAAGTTTTGGGACAGGTCTACGAGCAGTACTTC	.	TRBV14	TRBJ2-7	TRBD1
CAWDLRGGAYGYTF	TGTGCCTGGGACCTTCGCGGGGGGGCCTATGGCTACACCTTC	.	TRBV30	TRBJ1-2	.
CASRLYWSYNSPLHF	TGTGCCAGCAGGCTTTACTGGTCCTATAATTCACCCCTCCACTTT	.	TRBV7-2	TRBJ1-6	.
CASSKEDRGRSHYEQYF	TGTGCCAGCAGCAAAGAGGACAGGGGGCGATCACATTACGAGCAGTACTTC	.	TRBV21-1	TRBJ2-7	.
CASSLAWFEGESSYEQYF	TGTGCCAGCAGCTTAGCCTGGTTCGAGGGAGAGAGCTCCTACGAGCAGTACTTC	.	TRBV7-6	TRBJ2-7	.
CASMGGSSYNSPLHF	TGTGCCAGCATGGGGGGGAGCTCCTATAATTCACCCCTCCACTTT	.	TRBV10-3	TRBJ1-6	.
CASSLLGDGGADTQYF	TGTGCCAGCAGCCTCCTCGGGGATGGGGGGGCAGATACGCAGTATTTT	.	TRBV7-9	TRBJ2-3	TRBD2
CASSPSGQLTGELFF	TGTGCCAGCAGTCCATCGGGACAACTCACCGGGGAGCTGTTTTTT	.	TRBV28	TRBJ2-2	.
CASSRQGNIQYF	TGTGCCAGTAGTAGACAGGGGAACATTCAGTACTTC	.	TRBV19	TRBJ2-4	TRBD1
CASSHGTGREKLFF	TGTGCCAGCAGCCACGGGACAGGACGGGAAAAACTGTTTTTT	.	TRBV14	TRBJ1-4	TRBD1
CASSLPSRRETQYF	TGTGCCAGCAGCTTACCGAGCCGGAGGGAGACCCAGTACTTC	.	TRBV11-2	TRBJ2-5	.
CASSLGASTDTQYF	TGTGCCAGCAGCCTTGGGGCGAGCACAGATACGCAGTATTTT	.	TRBV7-9	TRBJ2-3	.
CASSEFWQSKKTQYF	TGTGCCAGCAGTGAATTTTGGCAGAGTAAGAAGACCCAGTACTTC	medium-sized	TRBV6-1	TRBJ2-5	.
CASSLNRDRVGNQPQHF	TGTGCCAGCAGTTTAAACCGGGACAGGGTGGGCAATCAGCCCCAGCATTTT	.	TRBV2	TRBJ1-5	TRBD1
CASSLSSGARTDTQYF	TGCGCCAGCAGCTTGTCAAGCGGGGCCCGCACAGATACGCAGTATTTT	.	TRBV5-1	TRBJ2-3	TRBD2
CASSEGPGEQFF	TGTGCCAGCAGTGAGGGGCCGGGGGAGCAGTTCTTC	few	TRBV2	TRBJ2-1	.
CASSLPGQGAGGYTF	TGCGCCAGCAGCTTGCCCGGGCAGGGAGCCGGTGGCTACACCTTC	.	TRBV5-1	TRBJ1-2	.
CASSSPSGTSGFGSYNEQFF	TGTGCCAGCAGCTCTCCCTCCGGGACTAGCGGTTTTGGGTCCTACAATGAGCAGTTCTTC	.	TRBV7-8	TRBJ2-1	TRBD2
CARGGAGGLFF	TGCGCCAGGGGTGGGGCCGGCGGGCTGTTTTTT	.	TRBV10-2	TRBJ2-2	.
CAWSVGWLTEAFF	TGTGCCTGGAGTGTCGGCTGGCTCACTGAAGCTTTCTTT	few	TRBV30	TRBJ1-1	.
CASSPSGGSYGYTF	TGTGCCAGCAGCCCTTCGGGGGGGAGCTATGGCTACACCTTC	.	TRBV9	TRBJ1-2	.
CASSPDRVRYNEQFF	TGTGCCAGCAGCCCTGACAGGGTGAGGTACAATGAGCAGTTCTTC	.	TRBV5-8	TRBJ2-1	TRBD1
CASSGLAGGDEQFF	TGTGCCAGCAGCGGACTAGCGGGGGGTGATGAGCAGTTCTTC	.	TRBV2	TRBJ2-1	TRBD2
CASLRGPASTEAFF	TGTGCCAGTCTCCGGGGGCCGGCGAGTACTGAAGCTTTCTTT	.	TRBV7-2	TRBJ1-1	.
CASSQQADTQYF	TGCGCCAGCAGCCAACAGGCAGATACGCAGTATTTT	.	TRBV5-1	TRBJ2-3	.
CASSLDSRAPRRAEQYF	TGTGCCAGCAGCTTAGATTCCAGGGCCCCCCGGCGTGCCGAGCAGTACTTC	.	TRBV7-8	TRBJ2-7	.
CASSAGRMNTEAFF	TGTGCCAGCAGTGCGGGACGGATGAACACTGAAGCTTTCTTT	once	TRBV6-1	TRBJ1-1	.
CSVEGGTVTEAFF	TGCAGCGTTGAAGGAGGGACAGTTACTGAAGCTTTCTTT	few	TRBV29-1	TRBJ1-1	TRBD1
CASSPGNRVGQPQHF	TGTGCCAGCAGCCCGGGGAACAGGGTTGGGCAGCCCCAGCATTTT	few	TRBV9	TRBJ1-5	.
CSVESSQETQYF	TGCAGCGTTGAGTCCAGTCAAGAGACCCAGTACTTC	.	TRBV29-1	TRBJ2-5	.
CASKTGGAEAFF	TGTGCCAGCAAAACGGGGGGGGCTGAAGCTTTCTTT	.	TRBV19	TRBJ1-1	.
CASSLENTEAFF	TGTGCCAGCAGTTTGGAGAACACTGAAGCTTTCTTT	.	TRBV7-9	TRBJ1-1	.
CASSPGGPANYGYTF	TGTGCCAGCAGCCCCGGCGGACCAGCTAACTATGGCTACACCTTC	.	TRBV7-9	TRBJ1-2	.
CASSPIAGGGTGELFF	TGTGCCAGCAGTCCCATAGCGGGAGGAGGCACCGGGGAGCTGTTTTTT	.	TRBV2	TRBJ2-2	TRBD2
CASSPIGAGELFF	TGTGCCAGCAGCCCCATTGGGGCCGGGGAGCTGTTTTTT	.	TRBV7-3	TRBJ2-2	.
CASSERQGDEQFF	TGTGCCAGCAGCGAACGACAGGGCGATGAGCAGTTCTTC	.	TRBV11-3	TRBJ2-1	TRBD1
CASSQLPSDLTYNEQFF	TGTGCCAGCAGCCAGCTCCCCTCGGATCTTACCTACAATGAGCAGTTCTTC	.	TRBV4-2	TRBJ2-1	.
CASSFVSGTDEQFF	TGTGCCAGCAGTTTCGTCTCCGGGACCGATGAGCAGTTCTTC	.	TRBV28	TRBJ2-1	.
CASSPSAGGGTEAFF	TGTGCCAGCAGCCCCTCGGCGGGGGGGGGCACTGAAGCTTTCTTT	few	TRBV9	TRBJ1-1	.
CAWDAGNTIYF	TGTGCCTGGGATGCTGGAAACACCATATATTTT	.	TRBV30	TRBJ1-3	.
CASRYTGTSNTEAFF	TGTGCCAGCAGGTACACCGGGACTTCGAACACTGAAGCTTTCTTT	.	TRBV7-3	TRBJ1-1	.
CASSLLGGQGGSPLHF	TGTGCCAGCAGCTTATTAGGGGGTCAGGGGGGATCACCCCTCCACTTT	.	TRBV7-8	TRBJ1-6	TRBD1
CASSLRVGQPQHF	TGTGCCAGCAGCCTCCGAGTCGGTCAGCCCCAGCATTTT	.	TRBV13	TRBJ1-5	.
CASSLGFGGGTGGTDTQYF	TGCGCCAGCAGCTTGGGATTCGGGGGGGGTACTGGTGGCACAGATACGCAGTATTTT	.	TRBV5-1	TRBJ2-3	TRBD2
CASSPASAGGLGDTQYF	TGCGCCAGCAGCCCAGCCTCAGCGGGGGGACTGGGGGATACGCAGTATTTT	.	TRBV5-1	TRBJ2-3	TRBD2
CASSTSGGGSYEQYF	TGTGCCAGCAGCACGAGCGGAGGCGGTTCCTACGAGCAGTACTTC	few	TRBV28	TRBJ2-7	.
CASSVTGTDSGNTIYF	TGTGCCAGCAGTGTTACCGGGACTGACTCTGGAAACACCATATATTTT	.	TRBV6-1	TRBJ1-3	.
CASSSGLSGYTF	TGTGCCAGCAGCTCAGGGCTTTCTGGCTACACCTTC	few	TRBV11-2	TRBJ1-2	.
CASSPEAGHQETQYF	TGTGCCAGCAGCCCTGAGGCTGGGCACCAAGAGACCCAGTACTTC	.	TRBV7-2	TRBJ2-5	.
CASSPPGNEQFF	TGTGCCAGCAGTCCACCCGGGAATGAGCAGTTCTTC	once	TRBV6-6	TRBJ2-1	.